This TCR beta chain was profiled in a study of cytomegalovirus exposure and HLA in healthy donors. Germline V lookup: CDR1 SNHLY, CDR2 FYNNEI. Trimming pared 7 bases from V and 1 base from J, leaving 10 bases between. The CDR3 totals 13 residues. This PCR relied on a set of 60 Vbeta primers and 13 Jbeta primers. Produced via immunoSEQ multiplex PCR; TCRdb's table is partial and in-frame only. The sample has about 60,000 clones; around 84% are singletons. Notes on the study in general: What was likely a sequencing artifact was a cluster of highly shared sequence variants. Rates of TCR association differed by HLA locus in a later analysis, with DRB1 highest and HLA-C lowest. Several of the most significant clusters appeared, in a later analysis, to be linked to common viral pathogens.

Turning to this clone: The antigen remains undetermined.

This receptor was taken from a male donor in good health and CMV-seronegative. The V call is TRBV2, the J call TRBJ1-1, with no clear D. The source material was PBMCs. The CDR3 here is CASIPNWNTEAFF. CDR3 coding DNA: TGTGCCAGCATCCCTAACTGGAACACTGAAGCTTTCTTT.